This TCR beta chain is drawn from a study of cytomegalovirus exposure and HLA in healthy donors. The study's findings and limits: In an earlier analysis, productive rearrangement rates for most beta V segments clustered near 87% or 30%.

This clone was seen a few times. Antigen specificity is unknown. PCR used 60 Vbeta primers and 13 Jbeta primers. Per the authors' pipeline: A later analysis tallied 87 million or so unique TCR beta chains, about 12 million of them shared. Sequencing used immunoSEQ multiplex PCR; TCRdb keeps in-frame clones, though not all of them. That table is the source of V, J and clone size, and D and trimming were worked out from the DNA. The data contain some 150,000 clones, roughly 9.7% of them singletons. The germline gives CDR1 SGDLS, CDR2 YYNGEE. The V and J ends lost 0 bases and 5 bases respectively, with 15 bases between them. This CDR3 spans 15 amino acids.

This sequence was found in a man aged 45-65 years in good health and CMV-seronegative. The chain has TRBV9 and TRBJ2-7; D remains ambiguous. The material sequenced was PBMCs. The DNA for the CDR3 is TGTGCCAGCAGCGTAGAGGCCAGCAGGTACGACGAGCAGTACTTC. It encodes CASSVEASRYDEQYF.